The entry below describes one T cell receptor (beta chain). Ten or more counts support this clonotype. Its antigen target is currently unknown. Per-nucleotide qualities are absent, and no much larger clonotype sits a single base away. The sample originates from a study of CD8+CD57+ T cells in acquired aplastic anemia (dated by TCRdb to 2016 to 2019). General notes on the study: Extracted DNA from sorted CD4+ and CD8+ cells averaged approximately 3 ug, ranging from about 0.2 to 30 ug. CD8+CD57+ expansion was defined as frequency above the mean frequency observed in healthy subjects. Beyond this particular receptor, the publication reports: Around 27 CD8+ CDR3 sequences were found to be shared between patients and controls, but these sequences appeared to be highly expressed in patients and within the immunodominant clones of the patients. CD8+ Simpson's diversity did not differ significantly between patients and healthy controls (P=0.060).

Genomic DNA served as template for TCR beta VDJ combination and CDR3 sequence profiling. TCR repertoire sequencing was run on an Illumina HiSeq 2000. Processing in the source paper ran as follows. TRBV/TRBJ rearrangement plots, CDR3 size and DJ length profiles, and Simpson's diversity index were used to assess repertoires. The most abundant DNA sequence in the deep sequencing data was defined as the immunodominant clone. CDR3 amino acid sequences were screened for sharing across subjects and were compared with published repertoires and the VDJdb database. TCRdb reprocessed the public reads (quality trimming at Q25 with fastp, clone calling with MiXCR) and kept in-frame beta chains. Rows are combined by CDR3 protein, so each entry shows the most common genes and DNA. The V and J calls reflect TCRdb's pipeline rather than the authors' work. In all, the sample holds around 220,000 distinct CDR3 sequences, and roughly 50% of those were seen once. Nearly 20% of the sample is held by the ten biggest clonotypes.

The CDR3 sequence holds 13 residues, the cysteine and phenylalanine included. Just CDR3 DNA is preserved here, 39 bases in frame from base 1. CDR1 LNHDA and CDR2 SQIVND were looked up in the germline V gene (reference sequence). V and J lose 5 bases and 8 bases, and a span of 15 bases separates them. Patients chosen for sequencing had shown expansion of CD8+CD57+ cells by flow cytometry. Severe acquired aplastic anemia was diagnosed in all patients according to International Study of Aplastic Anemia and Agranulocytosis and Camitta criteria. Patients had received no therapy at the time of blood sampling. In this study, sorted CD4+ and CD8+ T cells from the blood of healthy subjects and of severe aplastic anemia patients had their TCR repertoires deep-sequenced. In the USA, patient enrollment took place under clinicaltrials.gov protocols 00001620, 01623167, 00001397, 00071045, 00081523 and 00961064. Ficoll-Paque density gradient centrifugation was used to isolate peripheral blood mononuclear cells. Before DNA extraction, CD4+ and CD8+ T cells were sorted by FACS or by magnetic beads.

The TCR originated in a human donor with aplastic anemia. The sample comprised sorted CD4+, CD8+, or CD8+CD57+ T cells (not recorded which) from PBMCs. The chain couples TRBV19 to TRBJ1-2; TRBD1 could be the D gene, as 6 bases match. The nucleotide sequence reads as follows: TGTGCCAGTAGTCGTACAGGGTCAAGCGGCTACACCTTC. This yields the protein CASSRTGSSGYTF.